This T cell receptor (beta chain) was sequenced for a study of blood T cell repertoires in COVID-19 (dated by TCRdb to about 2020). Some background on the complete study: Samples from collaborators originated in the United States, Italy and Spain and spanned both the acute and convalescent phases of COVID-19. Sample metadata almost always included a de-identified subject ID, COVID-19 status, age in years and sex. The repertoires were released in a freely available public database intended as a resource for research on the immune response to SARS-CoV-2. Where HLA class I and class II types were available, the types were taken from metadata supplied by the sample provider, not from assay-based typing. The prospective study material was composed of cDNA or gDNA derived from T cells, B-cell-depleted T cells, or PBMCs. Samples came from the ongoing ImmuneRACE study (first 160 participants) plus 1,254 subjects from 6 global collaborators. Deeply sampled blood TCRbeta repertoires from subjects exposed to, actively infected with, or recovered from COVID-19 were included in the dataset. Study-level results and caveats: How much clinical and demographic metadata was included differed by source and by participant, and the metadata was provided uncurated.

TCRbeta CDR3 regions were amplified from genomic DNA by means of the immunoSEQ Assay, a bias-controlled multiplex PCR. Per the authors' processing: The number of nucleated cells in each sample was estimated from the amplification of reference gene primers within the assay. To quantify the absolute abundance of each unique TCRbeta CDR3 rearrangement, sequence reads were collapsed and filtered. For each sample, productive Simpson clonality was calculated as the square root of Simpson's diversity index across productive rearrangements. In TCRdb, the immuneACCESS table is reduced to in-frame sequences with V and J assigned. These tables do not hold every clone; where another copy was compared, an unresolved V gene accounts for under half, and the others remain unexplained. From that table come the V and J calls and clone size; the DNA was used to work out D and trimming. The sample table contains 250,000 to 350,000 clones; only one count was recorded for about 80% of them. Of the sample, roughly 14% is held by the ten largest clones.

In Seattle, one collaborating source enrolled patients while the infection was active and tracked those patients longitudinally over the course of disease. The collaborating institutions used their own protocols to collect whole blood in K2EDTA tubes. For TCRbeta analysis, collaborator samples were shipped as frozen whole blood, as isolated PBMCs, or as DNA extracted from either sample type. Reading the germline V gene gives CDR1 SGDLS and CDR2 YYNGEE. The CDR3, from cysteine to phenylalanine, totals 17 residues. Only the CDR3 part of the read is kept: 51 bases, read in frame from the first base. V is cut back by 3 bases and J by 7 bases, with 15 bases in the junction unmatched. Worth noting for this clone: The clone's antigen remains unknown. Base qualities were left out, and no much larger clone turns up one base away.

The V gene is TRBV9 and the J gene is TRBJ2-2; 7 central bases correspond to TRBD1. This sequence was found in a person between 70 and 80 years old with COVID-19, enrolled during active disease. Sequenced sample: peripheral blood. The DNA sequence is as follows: TGTGCCAGCAGCGGACAGGGCCCCGCTTTTGGCATCGGGGAGCTGTTTTTT. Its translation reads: CASSGQGPAFGIGELFF. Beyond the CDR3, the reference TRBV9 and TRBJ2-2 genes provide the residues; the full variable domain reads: DSGVTQTPKHLITATGQRVTLRCSPRSGDLSVYWYQQSLDQGLQFLIQYYNGEERAKGNILERFSAQQFPDLHSELNLSSLELGDSALYFCASSGQGPAFGIGELFFGEGSRLTVL.